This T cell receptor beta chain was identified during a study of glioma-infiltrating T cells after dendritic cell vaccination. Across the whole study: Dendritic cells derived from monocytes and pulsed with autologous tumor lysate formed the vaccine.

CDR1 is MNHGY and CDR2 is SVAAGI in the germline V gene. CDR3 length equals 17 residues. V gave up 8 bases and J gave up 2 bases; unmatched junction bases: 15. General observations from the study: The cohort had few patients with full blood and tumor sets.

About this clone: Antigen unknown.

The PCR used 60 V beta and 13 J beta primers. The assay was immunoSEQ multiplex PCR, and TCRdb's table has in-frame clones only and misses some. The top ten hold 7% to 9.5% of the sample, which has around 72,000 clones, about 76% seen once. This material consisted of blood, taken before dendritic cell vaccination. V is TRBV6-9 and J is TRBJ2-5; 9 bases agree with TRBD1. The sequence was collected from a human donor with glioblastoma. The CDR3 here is CASAEGQGMRRQETQYF. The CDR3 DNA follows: TGTGCCAGCGCCGAAGGACAGGGGATGAGGAGGCAAGAGACCCAGTACTTC.